This T cell receptor (beta chain) was recorded in a study of cytomegalovirus exposure and HLA in healthy donors. Findings of the study overall: Cytomegalovirus-associated status was assigned to some 160 TCR beta chains. Through in vitro validation, a few CMV-associated chains were shown to be specific for CMV antigens.

PCR was performed using 60 Vbeta and 13 Jbeta primers. TCRdb's copy holds only in-frame clones and misses some; the assay was immunoSEQ multiplex PCR. The sample has about 81,000 clones; approximately 90% are singletons. In the case of this clone: Antigen unknown.

Healthy bone marrow donors supplied every sample. V was pared by 4 bases and J by 7 bases, with 5 bases of the junction left unmatched. Germline-derived CDR1 and CDR2 are SGHDT and YYEEEE. The CDR3 extends over 14 amino acids. The material sequenced was PBMCs. This TCR derives from a man aged 18 to 30 in good health and CMV-seronegative. This sequence joins TRBV5-6 and TRBJ2-1; TRBD2 aligns across 10 bases. Here the CDR3 DNA reads TGTGCCAGCAGCCCAAGCGGGAGGGTTAATGAGCAGTTCTTC. It codes for CASSPSGRVNEQFF. The complete variable domain, with remaining parts taken from reference TRBV5-6 and TRBJ2-1, reads DAGVTQSPTHLIKTRGQQVTLRCSPKSGHDTVSWYQQALGQGPQFIFQYYEEEERQRGNFPDRFSGHQFPNYSSELNVNALLLGDSALYLCASSPSGRVNEQFFGPGTRLTVL.